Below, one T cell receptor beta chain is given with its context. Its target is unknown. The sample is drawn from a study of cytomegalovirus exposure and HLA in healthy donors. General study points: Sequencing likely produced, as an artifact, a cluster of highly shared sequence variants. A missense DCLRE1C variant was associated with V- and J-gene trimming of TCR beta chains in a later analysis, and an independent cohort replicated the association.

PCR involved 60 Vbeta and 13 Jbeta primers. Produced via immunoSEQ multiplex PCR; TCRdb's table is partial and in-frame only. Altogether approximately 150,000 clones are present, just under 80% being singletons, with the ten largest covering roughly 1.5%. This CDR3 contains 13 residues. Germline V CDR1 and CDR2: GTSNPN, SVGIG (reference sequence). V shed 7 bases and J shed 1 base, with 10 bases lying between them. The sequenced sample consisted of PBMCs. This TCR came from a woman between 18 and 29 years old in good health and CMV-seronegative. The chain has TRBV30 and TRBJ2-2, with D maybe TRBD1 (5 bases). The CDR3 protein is CASRQRNTGELFF. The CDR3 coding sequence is TGTGCCTCCCGACAGAGGAACACCGGGGAGCTGTTTTTT.